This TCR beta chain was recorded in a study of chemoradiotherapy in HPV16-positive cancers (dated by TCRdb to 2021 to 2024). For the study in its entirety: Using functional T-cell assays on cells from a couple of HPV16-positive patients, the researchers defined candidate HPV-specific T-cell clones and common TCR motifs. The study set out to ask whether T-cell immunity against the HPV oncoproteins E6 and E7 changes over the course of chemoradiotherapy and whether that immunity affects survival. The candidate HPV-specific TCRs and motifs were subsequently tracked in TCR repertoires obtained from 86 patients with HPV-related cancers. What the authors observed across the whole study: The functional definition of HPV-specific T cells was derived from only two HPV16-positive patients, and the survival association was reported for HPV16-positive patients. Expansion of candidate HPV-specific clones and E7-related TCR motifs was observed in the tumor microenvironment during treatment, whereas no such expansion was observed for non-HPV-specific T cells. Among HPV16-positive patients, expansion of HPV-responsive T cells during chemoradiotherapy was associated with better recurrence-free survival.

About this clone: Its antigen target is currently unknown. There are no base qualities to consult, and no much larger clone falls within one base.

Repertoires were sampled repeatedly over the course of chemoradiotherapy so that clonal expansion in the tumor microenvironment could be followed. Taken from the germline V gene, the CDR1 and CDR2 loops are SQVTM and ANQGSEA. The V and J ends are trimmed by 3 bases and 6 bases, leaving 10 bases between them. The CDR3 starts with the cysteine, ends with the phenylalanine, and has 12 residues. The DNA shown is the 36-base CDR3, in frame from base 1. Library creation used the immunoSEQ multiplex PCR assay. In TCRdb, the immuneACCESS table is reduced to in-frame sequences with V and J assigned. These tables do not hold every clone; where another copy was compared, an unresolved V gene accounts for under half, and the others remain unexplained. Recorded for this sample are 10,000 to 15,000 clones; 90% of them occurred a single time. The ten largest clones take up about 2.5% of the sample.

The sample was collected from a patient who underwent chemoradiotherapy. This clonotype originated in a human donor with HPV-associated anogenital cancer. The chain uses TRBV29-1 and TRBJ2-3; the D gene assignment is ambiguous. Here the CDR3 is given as CSVEYVADTQYF. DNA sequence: TGCAGCGTTGAGTATGTAGCCGATACGCAGTATTTT.